Sequencing of this T cell receptor (beta chain) was carried out in a study of T-cell reconstitution after alpha-beta-depleted transplantation in children. Study-wide findings and caveats: At day 60, the high TCRbeta diversity found in some patients originated from recipient T cells and thymic progenitors that had survived. T-cell counts and diversity were attributed mostly to newly produced T cells one year after transplant.

Trimming took 6 bases from V and 4 from J; bases not matched to a gene: 13. The germline CDR1 and CDR2 sequences are SGHRS and YFSETQ. CDR3 length: 16 residues. This clonotype was recorded a few times. Its antigen remains unknown. Unique molecular identifiers were used in preparing the TCRbeta library. MiXCR, run by TCRdb on the PCR reads, gives a single entry per CDR3 protein. The sample has around 440,000 distinct CDR3 sequences; about 17% are singletons. This material consisted of PBMCs, mostly from graft donor cells, taken 360 days after TCRalphabeta/CD19-depleted stem cell transplant. This TCR was recovered from a boy younger than two who had a stem cell transplant for Wiskott-Aldrich syndrome, so the T cells may come from the graft donor. V usage is TRBV5-1 and J usage is TRBJ2-7; TRBD2 aligns across 10 bases. The CDR3 DNA reads as TGCGCCAGCACCCCGATGGGACTAGCGCCGGGTTACGAGCAGTACTTC. As protein: CASTPMGLAPGYEQYF.